A single T cell receptor (beta chain) is shown here with its context. Its recognized antigen is unknown. Per-base qualities were not stored, and no clone one base away is much larger. The CDR3 has 15 amino acids, counting the end cysteine and phenylalanine. Only the CDR3 DNA stays, 45 bases, in frame from base 1. From a lookup of the germline V gene (reference sequence), CDR1 and CDR2 are PRHDT and FYEKMQ. V is pruned by 0 bases and J by 3 bases, leaving 1 base of the junction without a gene match. RNA was extracted using the RNeasy kit, and roughly 0.5 to 1 ug of the RNA was reverse transcribed with random hexamers. TCR beta CDR3 regions were amplified with the immunoSEQ multiplex PCR assay covering 54 Vbeta and 13 Jbeta segments. PCR amplification bias was corrected using a synthetic template baseline for primer optimization and computational correction. The authors processed their data as follows. Reads were annotated to V, D and J genes according to IMGT and were analyzed with immunoSEQ Analyzer, with only productive sequences retained. Clonality was calculated as one minus the Shannon entropy normalized by log2 of the number of productive unique sequences. Public and private clones were assessed among the 100 most prevalent clones of each patient and control. Clones were defined as Susac-specific if absent from the healthy and MS cohorts, from approximately 1,100 published viral clones and from other ImmuneACCESS disease sequences. The public reads were quality trimmed at Q25 with fastp and then assembled into clones with MiXCR by TCRdb, keeping productive beta chains. Records with the same CDR3 protein are collapsed into one entry carrying the most frequent genes and DNA. For this entry, the V and J calls and clone size follow TCRdb and not the study's own pipeline. In this sample the table shows 95,000 to 150,000 distinct CDR3 sequences, roughly 94% of which occur a single time. About 0.28% of the sample lies in the top ten.

This sample was included in a study of CD8 T cells in Susac syndrome (dated by TCRdb to about 2019). Context from the whole study: Of the Susac syndrome patients who were sequenced, about six had clinically active disease and 8 or 9 were in clinical remission. Clonality of the CD8+ T cell repertoire was compared between roughly 13 healthy donors, approximately 14 Susac syndrome patients and approximately 16 multiple sclerosis patients. At blood withdrawal, Susac syndrome patients were either therapy-naive, taking corticosteroids (in some cases with IVIg as well), or taking IVIg alone. Whether CD8+ T cell activation and differentiation in Susac syndrome was antigen driven was tested using repertoire sequencing. What the work shows at the level of the full study, not this receptor alone: The TCR sequencing and HLA analysis was acknowledged to have included a relatively small number of individuals. CD8+ repertoires in Susac syndrome showed clonal expansion, which was highest in CD8+ TEMRA cells and was greater in clinically active patients than in remitting patients. Sixteen Susac-specific public clones were identified in the total CD8+ repertoire, and roughly five Susac-specific public clones were identified in the CD8+ TEMRA repertoire.

Peripheral blood CD8+ and CD4+ T cells from healthy donors, Susac syndrome patients and multiple sclerosis patients were profiled by high-throughput TCR beta sequencing. Susac syndrome patients met recently defined diagnostic criteria for definite or probable disease. Bulk CD8+ and CD4+ T cells were purified by magnetic negative isolation, while CD8+ TEMRA cells were enriched using FACS. Blood was drawn into EDTA tubes, processed within 24 hours, and PBMCs were isolated by density gradient centrifugation. PBMCs intended for TCR sequencing were frozen in liquid nitrogen and were later thawed in a 37 degrees C water bath. The sorted or isolated CD4+, CD8+ and CD8+ TEMRA cells reached a purity of at least 90%.

This receptor chain uses TRBV13 and TRBJ2-7; 11 junctional bases match TRBD2. Sequences were obtained from CD8+ T cells from PBMCs. This clonotype was sampled from a human donor with Susac syndrome. The CDR3 sequence is CASSLGLAGDYEQYF. Read as DNA, the sequence is TGTGCCAGCAGCTTAGGACTAGCGGGGGACTACGAGCAGTACTTC. The variable domain in full, with residues beyond the CDR3 obtained from the reference TRBV13 and TRBJ2-7 genes, is AAGVIQSPRHLIKEKRETATLKCYPIPRHDTVYWYQQGPGQDPQFLISFYEKMQSDKGSIPDRFSAQQFSDYHSELNMSSLELGDSALYFCASSLGLAGDYEQYFGPGTRLTVT.